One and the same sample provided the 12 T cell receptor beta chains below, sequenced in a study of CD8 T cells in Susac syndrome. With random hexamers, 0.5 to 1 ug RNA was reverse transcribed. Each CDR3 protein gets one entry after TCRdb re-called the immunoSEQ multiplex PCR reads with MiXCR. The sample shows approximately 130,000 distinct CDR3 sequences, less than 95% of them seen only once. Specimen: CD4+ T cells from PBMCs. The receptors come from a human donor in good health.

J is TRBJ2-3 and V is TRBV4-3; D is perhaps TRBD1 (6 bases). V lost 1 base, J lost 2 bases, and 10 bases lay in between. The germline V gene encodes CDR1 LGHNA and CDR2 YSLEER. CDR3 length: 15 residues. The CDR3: CASSQVGANTDTQYF. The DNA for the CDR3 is TGCGCCAGCAGCCAAGTGGGGGCGAACACAGATACGCAGTATTTT.

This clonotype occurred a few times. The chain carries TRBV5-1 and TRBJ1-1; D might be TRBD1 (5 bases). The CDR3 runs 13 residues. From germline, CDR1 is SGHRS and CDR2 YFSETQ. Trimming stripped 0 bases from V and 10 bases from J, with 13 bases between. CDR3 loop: CASSLAQGLGAFF. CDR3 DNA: TGCGCCAGCAGCTTGGCGCAGGGCCTAGGAGCTTTCTTT.

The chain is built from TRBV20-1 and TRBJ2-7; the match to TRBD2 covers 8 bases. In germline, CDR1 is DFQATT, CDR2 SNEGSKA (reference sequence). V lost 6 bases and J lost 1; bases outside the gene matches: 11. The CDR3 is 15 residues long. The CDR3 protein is CSACEAGEGSYEQYF. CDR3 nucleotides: TGCAGTGCGTGCGAAGCGGGAGAAGGATCCTACGAGCAGTACTTC.

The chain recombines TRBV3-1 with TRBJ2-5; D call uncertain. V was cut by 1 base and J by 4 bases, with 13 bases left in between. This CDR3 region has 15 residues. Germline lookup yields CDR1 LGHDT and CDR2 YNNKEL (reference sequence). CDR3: CASSQGFPRTETQYF. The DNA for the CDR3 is TGTGCCAGCAGCCAAGGCTTCCCGCGAACAGAGACCCAGTACTTC.

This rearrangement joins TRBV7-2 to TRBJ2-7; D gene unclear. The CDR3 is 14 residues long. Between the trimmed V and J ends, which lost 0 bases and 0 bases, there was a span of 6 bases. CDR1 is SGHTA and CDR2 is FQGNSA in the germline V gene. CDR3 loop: CASSLAVNSYEQYF. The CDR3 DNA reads TGTGCCAGCAGCTTAGCGGTCAACTCCTACGAGCAGTACTTC.

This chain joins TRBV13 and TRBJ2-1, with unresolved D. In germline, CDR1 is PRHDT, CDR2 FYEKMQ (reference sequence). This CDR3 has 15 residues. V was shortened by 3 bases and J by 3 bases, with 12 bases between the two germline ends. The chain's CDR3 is CASSFSATIYNEQFF. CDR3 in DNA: TGTGCCAGCAGCTTCTCGGCGACGATCTACAATGAGCAGTTCTTC.

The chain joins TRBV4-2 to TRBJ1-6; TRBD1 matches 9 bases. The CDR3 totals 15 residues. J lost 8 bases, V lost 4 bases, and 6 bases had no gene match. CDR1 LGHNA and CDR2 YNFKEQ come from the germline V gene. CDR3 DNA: TGTGCCAGCAGCCCAGACAGGGGGAACGATTCACCCCTCCACTTT. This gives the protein CASSPDRGNDSPLHF.

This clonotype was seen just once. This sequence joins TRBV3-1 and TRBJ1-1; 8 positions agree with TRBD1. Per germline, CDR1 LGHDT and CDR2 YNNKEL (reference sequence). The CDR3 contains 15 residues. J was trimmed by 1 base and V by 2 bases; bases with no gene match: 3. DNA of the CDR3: TGTGCCAGCAGCCAACTAGGACAGGGGAACACTGAAGCTTTCTTT. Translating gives CASSQLGQGNTEAFF.

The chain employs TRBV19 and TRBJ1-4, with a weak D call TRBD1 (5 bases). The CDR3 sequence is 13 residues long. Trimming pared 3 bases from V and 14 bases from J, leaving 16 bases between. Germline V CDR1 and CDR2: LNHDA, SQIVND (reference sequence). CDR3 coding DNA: TGTGCCAGTAGTATCACAGGCCCCGGGAGCCTGTTTTTT. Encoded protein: CASSITGPGSLFF. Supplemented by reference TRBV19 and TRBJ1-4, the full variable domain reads DGGITQSPKYLFRKEGQNVTLSCEQNLNHDAMYWYRQDPGQGLRLIYYSQIVNDFQKGDIAEGYSVSREKKESFPLTVTSAQKNPTAFYLCASSITGPGSLFFGSGTQLSVL.

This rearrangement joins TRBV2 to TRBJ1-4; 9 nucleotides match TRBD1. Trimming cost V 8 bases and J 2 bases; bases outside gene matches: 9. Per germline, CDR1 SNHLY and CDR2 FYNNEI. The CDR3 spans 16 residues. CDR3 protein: CASLGTGYLTNEKLFF. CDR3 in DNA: TGTGCCAGCCTTGGGACAGGGTATTTGACTAATGAAAAACTGTTTTTT.

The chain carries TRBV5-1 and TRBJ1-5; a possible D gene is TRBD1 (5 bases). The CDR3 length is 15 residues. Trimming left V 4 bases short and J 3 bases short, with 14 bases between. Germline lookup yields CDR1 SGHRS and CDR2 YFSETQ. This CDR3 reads CASSRTPGDNQPQHF. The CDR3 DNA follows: TGCGCCAGCAGCCGGACACCGGGGGACAATCAGCCCCAGCATTTT.

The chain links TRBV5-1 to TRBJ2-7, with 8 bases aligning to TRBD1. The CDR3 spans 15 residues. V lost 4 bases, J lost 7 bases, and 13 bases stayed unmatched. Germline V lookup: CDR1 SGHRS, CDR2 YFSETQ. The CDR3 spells CASSRTTGASGEQYF. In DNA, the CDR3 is TGCGCCAGCAGCCGAACGACAGGGGCCTCAGGGGAGCAGTACTTC. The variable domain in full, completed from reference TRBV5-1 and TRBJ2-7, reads KAGVTQTPRYLIKTRGQQVTLSCSPISGHRSVSWYQQTPGQGLQFLFEYFSETQRNKGNFPGRFSGRQFSNSRSEMNVSTLELGDSALYLCASSRTTGASGEQYFGPGTRLTVT.